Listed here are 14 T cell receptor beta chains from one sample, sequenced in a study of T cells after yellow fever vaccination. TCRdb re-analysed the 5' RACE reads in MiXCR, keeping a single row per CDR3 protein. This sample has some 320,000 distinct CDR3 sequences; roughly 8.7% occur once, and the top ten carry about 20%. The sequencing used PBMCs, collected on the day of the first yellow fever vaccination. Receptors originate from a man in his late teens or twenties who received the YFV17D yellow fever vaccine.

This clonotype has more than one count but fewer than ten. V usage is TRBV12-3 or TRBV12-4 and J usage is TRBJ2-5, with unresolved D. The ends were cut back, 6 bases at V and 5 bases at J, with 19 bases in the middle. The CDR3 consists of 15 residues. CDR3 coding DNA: TGTGCCAGCAGCCCCTCGACCCCCCTGCCGGAGACCCAGTACTTC. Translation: CASSPSTPLPETQYF.

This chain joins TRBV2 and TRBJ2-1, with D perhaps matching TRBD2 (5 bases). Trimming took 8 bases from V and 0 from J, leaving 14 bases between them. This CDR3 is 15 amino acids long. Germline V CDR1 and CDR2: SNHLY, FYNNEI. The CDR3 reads CASEAIRDSYNEQFF. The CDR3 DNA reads TGTGCCAGCGAGGCAATCCGGGACTCCTACAATGAGCAGTTCTTC.

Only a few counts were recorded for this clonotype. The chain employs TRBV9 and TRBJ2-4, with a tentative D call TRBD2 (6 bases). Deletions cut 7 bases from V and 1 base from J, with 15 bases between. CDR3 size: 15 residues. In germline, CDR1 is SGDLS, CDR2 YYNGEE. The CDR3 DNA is TGTGCCAGCGGCAGTGGGGACTGGGCCAAAAACATTCAGTACTTC. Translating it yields CASGSGDWAKNIQYF.

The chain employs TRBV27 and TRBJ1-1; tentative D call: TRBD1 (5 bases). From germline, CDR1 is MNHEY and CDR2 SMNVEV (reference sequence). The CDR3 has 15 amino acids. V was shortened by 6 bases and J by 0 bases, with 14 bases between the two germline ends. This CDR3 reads CASRPQSGLNTEAFF. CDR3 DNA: TGTGCCAGCAGACCCCAGTCGGGGCTGAACACTGAAGCTTTCTTT.

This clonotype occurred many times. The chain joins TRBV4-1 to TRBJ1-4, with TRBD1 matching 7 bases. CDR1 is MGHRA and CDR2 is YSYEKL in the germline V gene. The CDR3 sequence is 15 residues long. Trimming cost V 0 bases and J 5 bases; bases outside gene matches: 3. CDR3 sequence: CASSQERGRNEKLFF. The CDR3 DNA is TGCGCCAGCAGCCAAGAGAGGGGGCGGAATGAAAAACTGTTTTTT.

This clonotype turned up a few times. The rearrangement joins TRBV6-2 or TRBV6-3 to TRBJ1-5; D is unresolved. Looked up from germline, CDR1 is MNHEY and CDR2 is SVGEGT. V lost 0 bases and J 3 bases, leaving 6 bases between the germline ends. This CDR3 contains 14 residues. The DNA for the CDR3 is TGTGCCAGCAGTTACTCGATTCCCAATCAGCCCCAGCATTTT. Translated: CASSYSIPNQPQHF.

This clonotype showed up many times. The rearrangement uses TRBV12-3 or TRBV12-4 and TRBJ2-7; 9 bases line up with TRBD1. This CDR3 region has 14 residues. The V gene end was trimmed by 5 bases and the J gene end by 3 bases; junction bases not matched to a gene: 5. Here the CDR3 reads CASSAGTGNYEQYF. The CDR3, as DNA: TGTGCCAGCAGTGCCGGGACAGGGAACTACGAGCAGTACTTC.

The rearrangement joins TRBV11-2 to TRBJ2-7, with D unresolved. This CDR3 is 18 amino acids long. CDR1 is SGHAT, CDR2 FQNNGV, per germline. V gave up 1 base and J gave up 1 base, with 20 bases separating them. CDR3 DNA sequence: TGTGCCAGCAGCTTAGGCGTTTCGTCCGCGACGGTATCCTACGAGCAGTACTTC. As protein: CASSLGVSSATVSYEQYF. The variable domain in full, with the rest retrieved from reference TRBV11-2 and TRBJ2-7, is EAGVAQSPRYKIIEKRQSVAFWCNPISGHATLYWYQQILGQGPKLLIQFQNNGVVDDSQLPKDRFSAERLKGVDSTLKIQPAKLEDSAVYLCASSLGVSSATVSYEQYFGPGTRLTVT.

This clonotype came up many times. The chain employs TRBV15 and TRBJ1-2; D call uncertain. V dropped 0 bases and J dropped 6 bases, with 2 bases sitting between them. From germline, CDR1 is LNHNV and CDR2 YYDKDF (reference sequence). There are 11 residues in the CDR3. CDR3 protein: CATSREDGYTF. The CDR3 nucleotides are TGTGCCACCAGCAGAGAGGATGGCTACACCTTC. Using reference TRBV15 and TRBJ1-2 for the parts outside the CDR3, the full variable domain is DAMVIQNPRYQVTQFGKPVTLSCSQTLNHNVMYWYQQKSSQAPKLLFHYYDKDFNNEADTPDNFQSRRPNTSFCFLDIRSPGLGDTAMYLCATSREDGYTFGSGTRLTVV.

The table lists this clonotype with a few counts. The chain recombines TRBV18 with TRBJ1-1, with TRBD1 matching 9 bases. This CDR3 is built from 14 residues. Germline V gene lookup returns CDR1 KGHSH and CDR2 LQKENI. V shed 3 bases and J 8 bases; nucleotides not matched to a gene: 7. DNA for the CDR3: TGTGCCAGCTCACCGCGACAGGGGGAAAGAGAAGCTTTCTTT. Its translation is CASSPRQGEREAFF.

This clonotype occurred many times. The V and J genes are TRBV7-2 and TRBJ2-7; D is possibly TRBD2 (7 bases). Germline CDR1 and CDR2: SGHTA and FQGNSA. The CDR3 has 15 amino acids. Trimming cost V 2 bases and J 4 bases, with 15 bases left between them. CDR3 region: CASSLKWGRGYEQYV. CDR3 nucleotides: TGTGCCAGCAGCTTAAAGTGGGGGCGGGGGTACGAGCAGTACGTC.

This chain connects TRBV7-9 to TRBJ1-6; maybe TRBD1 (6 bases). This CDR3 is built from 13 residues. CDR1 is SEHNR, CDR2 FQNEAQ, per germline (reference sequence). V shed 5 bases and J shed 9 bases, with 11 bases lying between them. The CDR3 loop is CASSPTGRSPLHF. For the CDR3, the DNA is TGTGCCAGCAGCCCCACAGGGCGTTCACCCCTCCACTTT.

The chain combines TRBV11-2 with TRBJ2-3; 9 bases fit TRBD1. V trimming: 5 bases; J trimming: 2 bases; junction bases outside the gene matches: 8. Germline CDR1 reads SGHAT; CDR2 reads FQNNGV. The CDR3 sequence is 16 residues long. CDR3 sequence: CASSPGRDRATDTQYF. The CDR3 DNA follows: TGTGCCAGCAGCCCCGGACGGGACAGGGCCACAGATACGCAGTATTTT.

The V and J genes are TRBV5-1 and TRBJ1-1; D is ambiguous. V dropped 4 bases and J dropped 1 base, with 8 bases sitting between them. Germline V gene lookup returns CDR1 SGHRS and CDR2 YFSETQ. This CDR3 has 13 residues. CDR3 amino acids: CASSQTRNTEAFF. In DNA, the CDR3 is TGCGCCAGCAGCCAGACACGGAACACTGAAGCTTTCTTT.